This TCR beta chain derives from a study of blood T cells in healthy people across ages. Combining a sample-barcoded 5' primer with a J-beta primer mix, a second PCR ran for 7 to 11 cycles. TCRdb used MiXCR to reprocess the 5' RACE reads, holding one entry per CDR3 protein. Of roughly 1.6 million distinct CDR3 sequences listed, 34% were seen once; the top ten hold about 11%. This clonotype appeared a few times. The germline CDR1 and CDR2 sequences are SGDLS and YYNGEE. The germline V and J ends were trimmed by 2 bases and 12 bases, with 18 bases remaining between them. This CDR3 contains 15 residues. This receptor was identified in a woman in her 30s in good health. Sequences were obtained from blood. J is TRBJ1-6 and V is TRBV9; TRBD1 might be the D (5 bases). The DNA for the CDR3 is TGTGCCAGCAGCGTTACCCCACGGGGGGATCAACCCCTCCACTTT. Translating it yields CASSVTPRGDQPLHF. Together with reference TRBV9 and TRBJ1-6, the CDR3 gives the full variable domain: DSGVTQTPKHLITATGQRVTLRCSPRSGDLSVYWYQQSLDQGLQFLIQYYNGEERAKGNILERFSAQQFPDLHSELNLSSLELGDSALYFCASSVTPRGDQPLHFGNGTRLTVT.